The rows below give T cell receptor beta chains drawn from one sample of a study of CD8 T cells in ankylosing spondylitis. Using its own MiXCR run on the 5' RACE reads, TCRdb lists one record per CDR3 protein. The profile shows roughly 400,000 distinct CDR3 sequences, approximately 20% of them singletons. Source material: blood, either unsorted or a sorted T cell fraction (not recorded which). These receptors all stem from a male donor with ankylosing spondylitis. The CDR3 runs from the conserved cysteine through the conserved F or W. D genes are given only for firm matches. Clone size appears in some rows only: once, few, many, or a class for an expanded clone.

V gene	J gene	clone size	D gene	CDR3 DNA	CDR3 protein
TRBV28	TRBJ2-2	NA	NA	TGTGCCAGCAGTCGGGAGAGACTCACCGGGGAGCTGTTTTTT	CASSRERLTGELFF
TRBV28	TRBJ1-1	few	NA	TGTGCCAGCAGCCCCAGGGTATCCGAAGCTTTCTTT	CASSPRVSEAFF
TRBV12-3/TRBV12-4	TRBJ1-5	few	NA	TGTGCCAGCAGTTCATATGGGACGAAAAATCAGCCCCAGCATTTT	CASSSYGTKNQPQHF
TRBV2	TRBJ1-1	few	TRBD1	TGTGCCAGCAGTGAAACCCCGGGACAGCCGGGATTCCCTGAAGCTTTCTTT	CASSETPGQPGFPEAFF
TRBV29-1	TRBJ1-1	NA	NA	TGCAGCGTTGACACTGAAGCTTTCTTT	CSVDTEAFF
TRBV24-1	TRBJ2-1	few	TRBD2	TGTGCCACCAGTGATGCGGCTAGCGGGACCTACAATGAGCAGTTCTTC	CATSDAASGTYNEQFF
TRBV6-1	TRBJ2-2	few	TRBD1	TGTGCCAGCACCTTGGACAGGGGGCAATGGAACACCGGGGAGCTGTTTTTT	CASTLDRGQWNTGELFF
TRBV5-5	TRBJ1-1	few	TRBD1	TGTGCCAGCACTCGTGGACAGGGACCGAACACTGAAGCTTTCTTT	CASTRGQGPNTEAFF
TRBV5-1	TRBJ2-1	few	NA	TGCGCCAGCAGCCTTGTAGGCAGCTCAAATCAAAATGAGCAGTTCTTC	CASSLVGSSNQNEQFF
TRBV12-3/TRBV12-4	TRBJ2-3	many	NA	TGTGCCAGCAGTTCGGAGGGAGATACGCAGTATTTT	CASSSEGDTQYF
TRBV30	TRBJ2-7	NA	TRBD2	TGTGCCTGGACTCGTCTAGCGGGAGTTTACGAGCAGTACTTC	CAWTRLAGVYEQYF
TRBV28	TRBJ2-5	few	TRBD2	TGTGCCAGCACTACACTAGCGGGAGAATACCAAGAGACCCAGTACTTC	CASTTLAGEYQETQYF
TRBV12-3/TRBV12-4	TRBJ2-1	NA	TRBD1	TGTGCCAGCAGTTTAGTGACAGGGCCTTCCTACAATGAGCAGTTCTTC	CASSLVTGPSYNEQFF
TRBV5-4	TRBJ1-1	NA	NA	TGTGCCAGCAGCTTGGCTCTTATGCCATCACAGGGTGTAAACACTGAAGCTTTCTTT	CASSLALMPSQGVNTEAFF
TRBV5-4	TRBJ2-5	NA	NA	TGTGCCAGCAGTGCGGTTTGGTCAGAGACCCAGTACTTC	CASSAVWSETQYF
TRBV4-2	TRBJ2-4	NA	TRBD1	TGTGCCAGCAACCAAGTCGGCAGGGGGCGAGACATTCAGTACTTC	CASNQVGRGRDIQYF
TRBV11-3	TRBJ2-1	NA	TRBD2	TGTGCCAGCAGCTTATATGGGGGACTAGCGGGAGACAATGAGCAGTTCTTC	CASSLYGGLAGDNEQFF
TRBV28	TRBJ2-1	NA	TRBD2	TGTGCCAGCAGTTCTCTAGCGGGAGGAGCATACAATGAGCAGTTCTTC	CASSSLAGGAYNEQFF
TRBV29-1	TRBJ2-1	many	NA	TGCAGCGTTGCATGGGCCAGCTCCTACAATGAGCAGTTCTTC	CSVAWASSYNEQFF
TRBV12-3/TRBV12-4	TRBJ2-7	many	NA	TGTGCCAGCCAAAGAACGAGACAATCCGAGCAGTACTTC	CASQRTRQSEQYF
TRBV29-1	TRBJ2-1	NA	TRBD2	TGCAGCGATATGGGACTACGTTTCGACAATGAGCAGTTCTTC	CSDMGLRFDNEQFF
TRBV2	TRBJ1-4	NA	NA	TGTGCCAGCAGGCAGGGGAAACTGTTTTTT	CASRQGKLFF
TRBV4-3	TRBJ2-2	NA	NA	TGCGCCAGCAGCCAAGTCGTCAGGGGAGAGCTGTTTTTT	CASSQVVRGELFF
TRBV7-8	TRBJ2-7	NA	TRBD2	TGTGCCAGCAGCCCCCGCCGCGGGAGGGTGGGCTACGAGCAGTACTTC	CASSPRRGRVGYEQYF
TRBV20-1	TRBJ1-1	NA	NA	TGCAGTGCTAGAGATCTGGGGGCGGCTGAAGCTTTCTTT	CSARDLGAAEAFF
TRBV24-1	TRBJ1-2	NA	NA	TGTGCCACCAGTGATGCCGGGGCGGACAGCCGGAACTATGGCTACACCTTC	CATSDAGADSRNYGYTF
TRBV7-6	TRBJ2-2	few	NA	TGTGCCAGCAGCTTACCCAACAGGAGGGGCCCCGGGGAGCTGTTTTTT	CASSLPNRRGPGELFF
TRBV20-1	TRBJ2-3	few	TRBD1	TGCAGTGCTATTACAGGGGCAGATACGCAGTATTTT	CSAITGADTQYF
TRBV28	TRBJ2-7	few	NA	TGTGCCAGCAGCCTCACCCGGCGGGCAGCGTTCTCCTACGAGCAGTACTTC	CASSLTRRAAFSYEQYF
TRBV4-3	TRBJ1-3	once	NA	TGCGCCAGCAGCCAAGAAAGAACAGGGCGAAACACCATATATTTT	CASSQERTGRNTIYF
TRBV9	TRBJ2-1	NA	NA	TGTGCCAGCAGCGCCTACGACTACATCTACAATGAGCAGTTCTTC	CASSAYDYIYNEQFF
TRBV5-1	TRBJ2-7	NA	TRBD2	TGCGCCAGCAGCTTGAGCGGGATTCGCGAGCAGTACTTC	CASSLSGIREQYF
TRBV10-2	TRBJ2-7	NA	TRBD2	TGCGCCAGCAGACCCGGGAGGGGCGGGAACGAGCAGTACTTC	CASRPGRGGNEQYF
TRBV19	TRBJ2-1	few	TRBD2	TGTGCCAGTAGTGCGGGACTAGCGGGGTATTACAATGAGCAGTTCTTC	CASSAGLAGYYNEQFF
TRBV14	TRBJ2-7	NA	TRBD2	TGTGCCAGCAGCCAAGAAAGGAAAGCGGGAGGGCCTCGATACGAGCAGTACTTC	CASSQERKAGGPRYEQYF
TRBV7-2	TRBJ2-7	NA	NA	TGTGCCAGCAGCTCACACCCATCGTCGGGAGAGCAGTACTTC	CASSSHPSSGEQYF
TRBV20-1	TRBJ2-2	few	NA	TGCAGTGCCTCCGGACCGAAGACCGGGGAGCTGTTTTTT	CSASGPKTGELFF
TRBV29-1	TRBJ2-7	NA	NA	TGCAGCGTGGGGGTGGGCGGACCCTACGAGCAGTACTTC	CSVGVGGPYEQYF
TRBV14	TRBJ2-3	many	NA	TGTGCCAGCAGACGGGGATTCACAGATACGCAGTATTTT	CASRRGFTDTQYF
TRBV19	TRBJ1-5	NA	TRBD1	TGTGCCAGTACCCTCCGACAGGGAGCAAATCAGCCCCAGCATTTT	CASTLRQGANQPQHF
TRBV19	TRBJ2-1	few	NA	TGTGCCAGTAGAGTGGCCGACCGCTCCTACAATGAGCAGTTCTTC	CASRVADRSYNEQFF
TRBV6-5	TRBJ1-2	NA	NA	TGTGCCAGCAGTTACTCTCGCAGGACCTATGGCTACACCTTC	CASSYSRRTYGYTF
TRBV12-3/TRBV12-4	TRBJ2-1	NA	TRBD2	TGTGCCAGCAGGCTGCGGACTAGCGGAACCTACAATGAGCAGTTCTTC	CASRLRTSGTYNEQFF
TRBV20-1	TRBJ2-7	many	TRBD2	TGCAGTGCAACTACTAGCGGATACGAGCAGTACTTC	CSATTSGYEQYF
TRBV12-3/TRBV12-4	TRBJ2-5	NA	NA	TGTGCCAGCAGTTTCCAGGTCACGTACCAAGAGACCCAGTACTTC	CASSFQVTYQETQYF
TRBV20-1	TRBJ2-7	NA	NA	TGCAGTGCTAGAGATAGAGCGTACGAGCAGTACTTC	CSARDRAYEQYF
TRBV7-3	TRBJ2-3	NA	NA	TGTGCCAGCAGCTCAAAGGGGGGGAGCACAGATACGCAGTATTTT	CASSSKGGSTDTQYF
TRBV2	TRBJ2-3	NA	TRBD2	TGTGCCAGTAGTGTCGGACTAGACACAGATACGCAGTATTTT	CASSVGLDTDTQYF
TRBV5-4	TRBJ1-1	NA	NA	TGTGCCAGCAGCGGGAGGGGTCTCACTGAAGCTTTCTTT	CASSGRGLTEAFF